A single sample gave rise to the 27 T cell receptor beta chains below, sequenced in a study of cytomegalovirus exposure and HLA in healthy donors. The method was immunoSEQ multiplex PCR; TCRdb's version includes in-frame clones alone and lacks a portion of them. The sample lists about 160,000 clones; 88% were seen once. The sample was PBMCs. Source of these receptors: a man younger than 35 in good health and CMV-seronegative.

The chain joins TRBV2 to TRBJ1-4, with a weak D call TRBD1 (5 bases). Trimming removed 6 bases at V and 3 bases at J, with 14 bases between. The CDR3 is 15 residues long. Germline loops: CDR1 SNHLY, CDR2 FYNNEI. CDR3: CASRGQGLANEKLFF. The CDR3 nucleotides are TGTGCCAGCAGGGGCCAGGGCCTAGCTAATGAAAAACTGTTTTTT.

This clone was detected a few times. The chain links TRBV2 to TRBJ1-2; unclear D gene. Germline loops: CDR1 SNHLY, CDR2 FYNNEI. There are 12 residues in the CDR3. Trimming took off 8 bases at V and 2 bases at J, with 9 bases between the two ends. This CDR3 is CASAPGNYGYTF. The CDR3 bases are TGTGCCAGCGCCCCCGGGAACTATGGCTACACCTTC.

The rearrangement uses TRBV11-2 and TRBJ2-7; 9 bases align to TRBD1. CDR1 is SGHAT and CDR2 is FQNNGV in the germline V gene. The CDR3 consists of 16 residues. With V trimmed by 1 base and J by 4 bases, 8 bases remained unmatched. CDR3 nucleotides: TGTGCCAGCAGCTTAGCGGGGGTACAGGGGGCTTACGAGCAGTACTTC. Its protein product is CASSLAGVQGAYEQYF.

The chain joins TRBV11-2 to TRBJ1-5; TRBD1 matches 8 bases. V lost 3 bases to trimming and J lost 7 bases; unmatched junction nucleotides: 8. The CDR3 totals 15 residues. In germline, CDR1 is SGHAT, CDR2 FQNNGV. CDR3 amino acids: CASSFGQGGGQPQHF. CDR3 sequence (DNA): TGTGCCAGCAGCTTCGGACAGGGCGGGGGACAGCCCCAGCATTTT.

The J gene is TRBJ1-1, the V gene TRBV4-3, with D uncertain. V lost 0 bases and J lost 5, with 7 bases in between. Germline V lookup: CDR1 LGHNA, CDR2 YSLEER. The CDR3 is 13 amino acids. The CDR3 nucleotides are TGCGCCAGCAGCCAAGATCGGAGGACTGAAGCTTTCTTT. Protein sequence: CASSQDRRTEAFF.

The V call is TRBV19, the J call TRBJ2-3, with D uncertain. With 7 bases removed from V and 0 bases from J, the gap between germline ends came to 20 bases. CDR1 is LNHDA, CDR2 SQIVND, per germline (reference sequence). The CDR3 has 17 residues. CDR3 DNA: TGTGCCAGTACCTCCAATCGGGTCTCGATGAGCACAGATACGCAGTATTTT. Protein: CASTSNRVSMSTDTQYF.

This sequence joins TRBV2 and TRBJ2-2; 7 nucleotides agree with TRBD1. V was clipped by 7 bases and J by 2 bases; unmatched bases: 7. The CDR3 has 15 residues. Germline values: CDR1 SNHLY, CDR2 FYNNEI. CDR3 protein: CASKVNRGNTGELFF. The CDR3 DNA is TGTGCCAGCAAGGTAAACAGGGGTAACACCGGGGAGCTGTTTTTT.

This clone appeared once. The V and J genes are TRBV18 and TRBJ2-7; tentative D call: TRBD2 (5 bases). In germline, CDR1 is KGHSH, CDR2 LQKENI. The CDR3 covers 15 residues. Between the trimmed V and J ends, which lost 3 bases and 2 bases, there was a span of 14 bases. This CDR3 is CASSPSGFPPYEQYV. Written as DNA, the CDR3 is TGTGCCAGCTCACCCTCGGGATTCCCCCCCTACGAGCAGTACGTC.

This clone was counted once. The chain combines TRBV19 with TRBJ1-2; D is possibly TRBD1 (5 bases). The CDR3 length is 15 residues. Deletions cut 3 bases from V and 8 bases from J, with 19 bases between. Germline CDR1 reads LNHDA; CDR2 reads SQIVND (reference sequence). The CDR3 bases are TGTGCCAGTAGTATGCAAGGGTCAGGGCCGGGCGGCTACACCTTC. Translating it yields CASSMQGSGPGGYTF.

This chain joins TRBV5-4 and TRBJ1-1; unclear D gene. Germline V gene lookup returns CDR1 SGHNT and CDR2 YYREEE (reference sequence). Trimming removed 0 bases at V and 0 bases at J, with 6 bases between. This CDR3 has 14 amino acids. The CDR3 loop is CASSLGALNTEAFF. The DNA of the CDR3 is TGTGCCAGCAGCTTGGGAGCGCTGAACACTGAAGCTTTCTTT.

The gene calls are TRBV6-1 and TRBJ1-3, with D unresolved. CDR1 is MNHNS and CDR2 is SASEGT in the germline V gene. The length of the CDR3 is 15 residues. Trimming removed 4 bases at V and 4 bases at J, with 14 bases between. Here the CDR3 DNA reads TGTGCCAGCAGTGCCCGGGTTGGCTTGGGAAACACCATATATTTT. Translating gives CASSARVGLGNTIYF.

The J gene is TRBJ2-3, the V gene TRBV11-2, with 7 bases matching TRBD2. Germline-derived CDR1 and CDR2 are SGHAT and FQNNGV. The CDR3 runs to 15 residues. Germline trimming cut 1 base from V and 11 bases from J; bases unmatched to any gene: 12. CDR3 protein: CASSLVEAGEGGQYF. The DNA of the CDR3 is TGTGCCAGCAGCTTAGTTGAGGCGGGGGAAGGTGGGCAGTATTTT.

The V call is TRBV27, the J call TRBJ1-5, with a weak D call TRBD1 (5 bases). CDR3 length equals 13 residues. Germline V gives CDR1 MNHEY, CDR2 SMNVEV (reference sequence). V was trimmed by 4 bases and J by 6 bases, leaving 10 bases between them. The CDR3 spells CASSYVQGQPQHF. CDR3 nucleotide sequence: TGTGCCAGCAGTTATGTCCAGGGTCAGCCCCAGCATTTT.

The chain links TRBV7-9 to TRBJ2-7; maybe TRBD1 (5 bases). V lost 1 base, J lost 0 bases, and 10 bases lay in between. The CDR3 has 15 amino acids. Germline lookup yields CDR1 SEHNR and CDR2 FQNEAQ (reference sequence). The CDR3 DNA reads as TGTGCCAGCAGCTTAGGTCCAGGGTTCTCCTACGAGCAGTACTTC. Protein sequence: CASSLGPGFSYEQYF.

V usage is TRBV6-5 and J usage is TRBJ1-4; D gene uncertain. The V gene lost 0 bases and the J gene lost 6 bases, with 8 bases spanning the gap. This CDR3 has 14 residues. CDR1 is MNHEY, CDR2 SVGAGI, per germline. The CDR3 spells CASSYSGEDEKLFF. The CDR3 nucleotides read TGTGCCAGCAGTTACTCGGGAGAGGATGAAAAACTGTTTTTT.

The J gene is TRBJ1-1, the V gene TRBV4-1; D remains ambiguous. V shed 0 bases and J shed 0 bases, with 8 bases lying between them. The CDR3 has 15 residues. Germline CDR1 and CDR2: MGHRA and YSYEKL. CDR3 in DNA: TGCGCCAGCAGCCAAGATTTCCCGTTGAACACTGAAGCTTTCTTT. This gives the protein CASSQDFPLNTEAFF.

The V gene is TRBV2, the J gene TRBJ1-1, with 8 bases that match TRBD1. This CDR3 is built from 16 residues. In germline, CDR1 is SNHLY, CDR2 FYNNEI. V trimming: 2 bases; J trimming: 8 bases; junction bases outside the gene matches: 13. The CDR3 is CASSEQMGQALQEAFF. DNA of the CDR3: TGTGCCAGCAGTGAACAAATGGGACAGGCCCTTCAGGAAGCTTTCTTT. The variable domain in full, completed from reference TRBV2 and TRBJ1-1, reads EPEVTQTPSHQVTQMGQEVILRCVPISNHLYFYWYRQILGQKVEFLVSFYNNEISEKSEIFDDQFSVERPDGSNFTLKIRSTKLEDSAMYFCASSEQMGQALQEAFFGQGTRLTVV.

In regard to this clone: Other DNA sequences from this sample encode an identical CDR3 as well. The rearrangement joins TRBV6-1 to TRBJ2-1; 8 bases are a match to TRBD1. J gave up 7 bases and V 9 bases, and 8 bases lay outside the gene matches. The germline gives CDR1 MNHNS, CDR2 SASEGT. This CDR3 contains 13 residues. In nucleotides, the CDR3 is TGTGCCAGTCGAGGACAGGGATATAATGAGCAGTTCTTC. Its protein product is CASRGQGYNEQFF.

CDR3 residues: CASSDLGGDTDTQYF. In DNA form, the CDR3 reads TGTGCCAGCAGTGATTTAGGGGGCGACACAGATACGCAGTATTTT. The chain has TRBV25-1 and TRBJ2-3; TRBD1 aligns across 7 bases. The germline V gene has CDR1 MGHDK and CDR2 SYGVNS. With 3 bases clipped from V and 2 bases from J, the junction kept 5 bases outside the gene matches. This CDR3 is built from 15 residues.

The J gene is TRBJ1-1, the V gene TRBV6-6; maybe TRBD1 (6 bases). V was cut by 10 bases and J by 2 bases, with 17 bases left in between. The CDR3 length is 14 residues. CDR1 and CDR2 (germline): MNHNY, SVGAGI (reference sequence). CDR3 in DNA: TGTGCCACCTGGGGGGGCGCGGTAAACACTGAAGCTTTCTTT. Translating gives CATWGGAVNTEAFF.

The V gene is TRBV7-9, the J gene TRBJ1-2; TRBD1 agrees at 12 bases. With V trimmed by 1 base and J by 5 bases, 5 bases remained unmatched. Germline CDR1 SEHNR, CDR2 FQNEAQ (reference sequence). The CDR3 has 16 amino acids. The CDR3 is CASSLVGQGAKYGYTF. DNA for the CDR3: TGTGCCAGCAGCTTAGTGGGACAGGGGGCAAAGTATGGCTACACCTTC.

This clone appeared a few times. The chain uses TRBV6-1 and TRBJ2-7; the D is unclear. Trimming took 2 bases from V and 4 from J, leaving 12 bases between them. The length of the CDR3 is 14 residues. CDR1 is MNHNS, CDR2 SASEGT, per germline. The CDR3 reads CASSEPQVGYEQYV. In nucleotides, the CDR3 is TGTGCCAGCAGTGAACCTCAGGTAGGATACGAGCAGTACGTC.

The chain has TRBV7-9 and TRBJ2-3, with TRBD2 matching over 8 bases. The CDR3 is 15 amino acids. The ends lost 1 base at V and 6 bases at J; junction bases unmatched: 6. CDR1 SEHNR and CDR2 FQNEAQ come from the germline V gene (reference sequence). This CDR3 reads CASSLVREGRDTQYF. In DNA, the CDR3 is TGTGCCAGCAGCTTAGTTCGGGAGGGCCGCGATACGCAGTATTTT.

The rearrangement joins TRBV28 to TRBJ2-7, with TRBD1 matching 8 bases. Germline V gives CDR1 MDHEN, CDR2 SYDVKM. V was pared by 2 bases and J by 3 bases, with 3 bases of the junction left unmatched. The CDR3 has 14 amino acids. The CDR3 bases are TGTGCCAGCAGTTTACAGGGGGCGGGCTACGAGCAGTACTTC. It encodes CASSLQGAGYEQYF.

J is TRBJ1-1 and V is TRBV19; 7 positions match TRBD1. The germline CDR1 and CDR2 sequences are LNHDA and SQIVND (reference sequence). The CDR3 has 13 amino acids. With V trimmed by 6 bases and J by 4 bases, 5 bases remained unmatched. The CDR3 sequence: CASSRTGVTEAFF. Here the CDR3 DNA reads TGTGCCAGTAGCCGAACAGGGGTCACTGAAGCTTTCTTT.

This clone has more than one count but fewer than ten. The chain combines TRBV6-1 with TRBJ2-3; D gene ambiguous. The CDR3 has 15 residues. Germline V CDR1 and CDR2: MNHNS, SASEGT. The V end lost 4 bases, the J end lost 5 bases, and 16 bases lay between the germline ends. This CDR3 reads CASSVDDFVGDTQYF. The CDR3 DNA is TGTGCCAGCAGTGTCGATGACTTCGTGGGAGATACGCAGTATTTT.

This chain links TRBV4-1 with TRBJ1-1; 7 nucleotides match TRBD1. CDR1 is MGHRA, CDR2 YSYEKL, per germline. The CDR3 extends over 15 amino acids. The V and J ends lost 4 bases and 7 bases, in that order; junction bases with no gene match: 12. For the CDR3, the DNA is TGCGCCAGCAGCCTATCGACTACAGGGGACCGTGAAGCTTTCTTT. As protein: CASSLSTTGDREAFF.